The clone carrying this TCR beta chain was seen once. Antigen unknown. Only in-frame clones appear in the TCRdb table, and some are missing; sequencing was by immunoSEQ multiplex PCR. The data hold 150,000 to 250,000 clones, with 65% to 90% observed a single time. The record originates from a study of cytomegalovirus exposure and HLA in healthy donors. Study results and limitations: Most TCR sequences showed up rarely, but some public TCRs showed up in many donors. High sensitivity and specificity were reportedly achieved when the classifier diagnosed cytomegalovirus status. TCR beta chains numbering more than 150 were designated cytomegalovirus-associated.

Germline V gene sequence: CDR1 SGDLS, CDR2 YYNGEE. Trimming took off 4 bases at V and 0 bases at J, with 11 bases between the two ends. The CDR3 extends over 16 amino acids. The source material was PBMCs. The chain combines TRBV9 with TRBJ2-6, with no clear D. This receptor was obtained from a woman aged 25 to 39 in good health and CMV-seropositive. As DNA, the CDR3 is TGTGCCAGCAGCCCCGAGGCCCCCTCTGGGGCCAACGTCCTGACTTTC. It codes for CASSPEAPSGANVLTF.